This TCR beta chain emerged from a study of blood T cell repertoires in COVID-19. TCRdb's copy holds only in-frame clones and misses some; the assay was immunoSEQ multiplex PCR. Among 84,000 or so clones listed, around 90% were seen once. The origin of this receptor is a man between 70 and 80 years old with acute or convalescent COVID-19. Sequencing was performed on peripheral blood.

This CDR3 is CASSLGQGWNSPLHF. The CDR3 DNA reads as TGTGCCAGCAGCCTAGGACAGGGTTGGAATTCACCCCTCCACTTT. The gene calls are TRBV2 and TRBJ1-6; 8 bases match TRBD1. This CDR3 has 15 amino acids. In germline, CDR1 is SNHLY, CDR2 FYNNEI. V was clipped by 6 bases and J by 7 bases; unmatched bases: 8.